This T cell receptor beta chain was identified during a study of technical replicates of blood from several donors. Germline lookup yields CDR1 MGHRA and CDR2 YSYEKL. The CDR3 totals 16 residues. V lost 5 bases, J lost 3 bases, and 10 bases stayed unmatched. Clones were sequenced by immunoSEQ multiplex PCR, and TCRdb holds only the in-frame ones, with some missing. The table lists about 84,000 clones, almost 98% of them singletons. This sequence joins TRBV4-1 and TRBJ2-7; 10 bases line up with TRBD1. The origin of this receptor is a human donor in good health. Source material: T cells isolated from PBMCs. The CDR3 region has the DNA TGCGCCAGCAGCAACCGGCACCGGGACAGGGGCTACGAGCAGTACTTC. It translates to CASSNRHRDRGYEQYF.